These T cell receptor beta chains were read from a single sample in a study of cytomegalovirus exposure and HLA in healthy donors. Measured with immunoSEQ multiplex PCR; TCRdb has only the in-frame clones, and not every one. The sample features 140,000 to 150,000 clones, with around 1.5% in its top ten. The sequenced material came from PBMCs. The origin of the receptors is a woman in her forties or fifties in good health and CMV-seronegative. Each CDR3 is given with its conserved first and last residue. Fields, in order: J gene, D gene, V gene, CDR3 DNA, CDR3 protein. The D gene is left open where the match is weak.

j_gene: TRBJ1-1; d_gene: TRBD1; v_gene: TRBV19; CDR3nt: TGTGCCAGCCTAGGGGGCGCGTGGACTGAAGCTTTCTTT; CDR3aa: CASLGGAWTEAFF
j_gene: TRBJ2-1; d_gene: TRBD1; v_gene: TRBV6-1; CDR3nt: TGTGCCGCTCGGACAGGGGGTTACAATGAGCAGTTCTTC; CDR3aa: CAARTGGYNEQFF
j_gene: TRBJ2-7; d_gene: -; v_gene: TRBV5-1; CDR3nt: TGCGCCAGCAGCTTGGTTCGGAGGGAGCAGTACTTC; CDR3aa: CASSLVRREQYF
j_gene: TRBJ1-3; d_gene: -; v_gene: TRBV5-1; CDR3nt: TGCGCCAGCAGCATCGCATACGGCTCTGGAAACACCATATATTTT; CDR3aa: CASSIAYGSGNTIYF
j_gene: TRBJ2-5; d_gene: -; v_gene: TRBV7-2; CDR3nt: TGTGCCAGCAGCTTACTGCTGCCCCCGCAAGCACAAGAGACCCAGTACTTC; CDR3aa: CASSLLLPPQAQETQYF
j_gene: TRBJ2-1; d_gene: TRBD2; v_gene: TRBV5-1; CDR3nt: TGCGCCAGCAGCTCGACTAGCGGCTCCTACAATGAGCAGTTCTTC; CDR3aa: CASSSTSGSYNEQFF
j_gene: TRBJ2-5; d_gene: TRBD2; v_gene: TRBV5-1; CDR3nt: TGCGCCAGCAGCTTTAGCGGGGAGGAGACCCAGTACTTC; CDR3aa: CASSFSGEETQYF
j_gene: TRBJ1-1; d_gene: -; v_gene: TRBV27; CDR3nt: TGTGCCAGCAGTTTATCAATCGGGGACATGAACACTGAAGCTTTCTTT; CDR3aa: CASSLSIGDMNTEAFF
j_gene: TRBJ1-1; d_gene: -; v_gene: TRBV6-1; CDR3nt: TGTGCCAGCAGTGAAGAGGAGAAATCTGAAGCTTTCTTT; CDR3aa: CASSEEEKSEAFF
j_gene: TRBJ2-1; d_gene: -; v_gene: TRBV5-1; CDR3nt: TGCGCCAGCAGCTTGGCGGCAGGGTCTGGGAATGAGCAGTTCTTC; CDR3aa: CASSLAAGSGNEQFF
j_gene: TRBJ2-3; d_gene: -; v_gene: TRBV5-1; CDR3nt: TGCGCCAGCAGCTTGGGTCCGGGAAGCACAGATACGCAGTATTTT; CDR3aa: CASSLGPGSTDTQYF
j_gene: TRBJ2-3; d_gene: -; v_gene: TRBV18; CDR3nt: TGTGCCAGCTCACGACGGGAGAATAGAGATCTCACAGATACGCAGTATTTT; CDR3aa: CASSRRENRDLTDTQYF
j_gene: TRBJ1-5; d_gene: TRBD1; v_gene: TRBV4-1; CDR3nt: TGCGCCAGCAGCCAAGGGACAGGGGATCAGCCCCAGCATTTT; CDR3aa: CASSQGTGDQPQHF
j_gene: TRBJ2-7; d_gene: -; v_gene: TRBV27; CDR3nt: TGTGCCAGCAGAAGAAGTTCTAGCTCCTACGAGCAGTACTTC; CDR3aa: CASRRSSSSYEQYF
j_gene: TRBJ1-2; d_gene: TRBD1; v_gene: TRBV6-4; CDR3nt: TGTGCCAGCAGTGAGTCGACAGGGGCAAGTGGCTACACCTTC; CDR3aa: CASSESTGASGYTF
j_gene: TRBJ2-7; d_gene: TRBD2; v_gene: TRBV7-3; CDR3nt: TGTGCCAGCAGCCTAGCGGGGGGGGCCTCCTACGAGCAGTACTTC; CDR3aa: CASSLAGGASYEQYF
j_gene: TRBJ1-2; d_gene: -; v_gene: TRBV7-2; CDR3nt: TGTGCCAGCAGCCCCACTCGAGGCAGCTATGGCTACACCTTC; CDR3aa: CASSPTRGSYGYTF
j_gene: TRBJ2-2; d_gene: -; v_gene: TRBV19; CDR3nt: TGTGCCAGTAGTATTCAAGGGGCGCTTACCGGGGAGCTGTTTTTT; CDR3aa: CASSIQGALTGELFF
j_gene: TRBJ2-2; d_gene: TRBD2; v_gene: TRBV7-2; CDR3nt: TGTGCCAGCAGCATAACTAGCGGAGGCACCGGGGAGCTGTTTTTT; CDR3aa: CASSITSGGTGELFF
j_gene: TRBJ1-2; d_gene: TRBD1; v_gene: TRBV9; CDR3nt: TGTGCCAGCAGCGTAGGGAGGCAGGGGGCCGTCTATGGCTACACCTTC; CDR3aa: CASSVGRQGAVYGYTF
j_gene: TRBJ2-3; d_gene: -; v_gene: TRBV5-1; CDR3nt: TGCGCCAGCAGCTTATCGGCAGGGGGCACAGATACGCAGTATTTT; CDR3aa: CASSLSAGGTDTQYF
j_gene: TRBJ1-2; d_gene: -; v_gene: TRBV6-5; CDR3nt: TGTGCCAGCAGTTACTCAGAGGGTTTAAACTATGGCTACACCTTC; CDR3aa: CASSYSEGLNYGYTF
j_gene: TRBJ1-1; d_gene: -; v_gene: TRBV29-1; CDR3nt: TGCAGTGGGAGACGGTGTGAAGCTTTCTTT; CDR3aa: CSGRRCEAFF
j_gene: TRBJ2-1; d_gene: -; v_gene: TRBV5-1; CDR3nt: TGCGCCAGCAGCTTGGGACAGGCCAGACTAACTTCCTACAATGAGCAGTTCTTC; CDR3aa: CASSLGQARLTSYNEQFF
j_gene: TRBJ1-5; d_gene: -; v_gene: TRBV23-1; CDR3nt: TGCGCCAGCAGTCAATATCGGGTTGGAAGCAATCAGCCCCAGCATTTT; CDR3aa: CASSQYRVGSNQPQHF
j_gene: TRBJ2-4; d_gene: -; v_gene: TRBV1; CDR3nt: TGCACCAGCAGCCCACCTAGCGGGGGTCTAGCCAAAAACATTCAGTACTTC; CDR3aa: CTSSPPSGGLAKNIQYF